A selection of T cell receptor beta chains follows, all from one sample in a study of shared clonotypes between healthy human individuals. Sequencing used immunoSEQ multiplex PCR; TCRdb keeps in-frame clones, though not all of them. The sample has about 2.2 million clones, 90% to 95% seen once. Sequenced: naive CD8+ T cells from PBMCs. These TCRs come from a man between 18 and 35 years old in good health. Some clones in this sample may be carry-over from other donors' samples. The CDR3 runs from the conserved cysteine through the conserved F or W. Fields, in order: CDR3 DNA, CDR3 protein, clone size, V gene, J gene, D gene. The D gene is left open where the match is weak. Clone size is given for some rows only: seen once, a few or many times, or a class if the clone is expanded.

CDR3nt: TGTGCCAGCTCACCAGACAGGGGGAACTATGGCTACACCTTC
CDR3aa: CASSPDRGNYGYTF
abundance: NA
v_gene: TRBV18
j_gene: TRBJ1-2
d_gene: TRBD1

CDR3nt: TGTGCCAGCAGATTAGATACGCAGTATTTT
CDR3aa: CASRLDTQYF
abundance: few
v_gene: TRBV2
j_gene: TRBJ2-3
d_gene: NA

CDR3nt: TGTGCCAGCAGTTTATTTCCGAGTGACAATGAGCAGTTCTTC
CDR3aa: CASSLFPSDNEQFF
abundance: NA
v_gene: TRBV27
j_gene: TRBJ2-1
d_gene: NA

CDR3nt: TGTGCCAGCAGTTGGTGGGGTGGAAACACTGAAGCTTTCTTT
CDR3aa: CASSWWGGNTEAFF
abundance: NA
v_gene: TRBV28
j_gene: TRBJ1-1
d_gene: NA

CDR3nt: TGCGCCAGCAGCCAAGGGACAGGGTCAGTTGACACTGAAGCTTTCTTT
CDR3aa: CASSQGTGSVDTEAFF
abundance: few
v_gene: TRBV4-3
j_gene: TRBJ1-1
d_gene: TRBD1

CDR3nt: TGTGCCACCAGCAGAGATACCGATCAGCCCCAGCATTTT
CDR3aa: CATSRDTDQPQHF
abundance: once
v_gene: TRBV15
j_gene: TRBJ1-5
d_gene: NA

CDR3nt: TGTGCCAGCAGTGGACTGACCTACGAGCAGTACTTC
CDR3aa: CASSGLTYEQYF
abundance: NA
v_gene: TRBV28
j_gene: TRBJ2-7
d_gene: NA

CDR3nt: TGTGCCAGCAGTGCAGCTGGGATTGAGGGTTCCCACTATGGCTACACCTTC
CDR3aa: CASSAAGIEGSHYGYTF
abundance: once
v_gene: TRBV25-1
j_gene: TRBJ1-2
d_gene: NA

CDR3nt: TGTGCCAGCAGCCAACAGGGCCTCTGGCAGCCCCAGCATTTT
CDR3aa: CASSQQGLWQPQHF
abundance: few
v_gene: TRBV7-2
j_gene: TRBJ1-5
d_gene: NA

CDR3nt: TGTGCCAGCAGCCCAGTAGTTCAGGGATGGACTGAAGCTTTCTTT
CDR3aa: CASSPVVQGWTEAFF
abundance: NA
v_gene: TRBV5-5
j_gene: TRBJ1-1
d_gene: NA

CDR3nt: TGTGCCAGCAGTAAGTTGATGGGTCGCGCAGATACGCAGTATTTT
CDR3aa: CASSKLMGRADTQYF
abundance: NA
v_gene: TRBV11-2
j_gene: TRBJ2-3
d_gene: NA

CDR3nt: TGTGCCAGCAGCTCCCCCGGGACTATGATGGACAATGAGCAGTTCTTC
CDR3aa: CASSSPGTMMDNEQFF
abundance: NA
v_gene: TRBV9
j_gene: TRBJ2-1
d_gene: TRBD2

CDR3nt: TGTGCCAGCAGTTTTAGGGGGCGCGGGGACACTGAAGCTTTCTTT
CDR3aa: CASSFRGRGDTEAFF
abundance: NA
v_gene: TRBV27
j_gene: TRBJ1-1
d_gene: TRBD1

CDR3nt: TGTGCCAGCAGCTTGCGGGACAACATGAACACTGAAGCTTTCTTT
CDR3aa: CASSLRDNMNTEAFF
abundance: NA
v_gene: TRBV7-9
j_gene: TRBJ1-1
d_gene: NA

CDR3nt: TGTGCCAGCAGTTTAGACCCCGCCCGGGGCTACACCTTC
CDR3aa: CASSLDPARGYTF
abundance: NA
v_gene: TRBV27
j_gene: TRBJ1-2
d_gene: NA

CDR3nt: TGTGCCAGCAGTTACGGGTTAGTAGCGGGAGTTACTGAGCAGTTCTTC
CDR3aa: CASSYGLVAGVTEQFF
abundance: once
v_gene: TRBV6-5
j_gene: TRBJ2-1
d_gene: TRBD2

CDR3nt: TGTGCCAGCAGCCCCGGCAGGGTTGATGGCTACACCTTC
CDR3aa: CASSPGRVDGYTF
abundance: NA
v_gene: TRBV27
j_gene: TRBJ1-2
d_gene: NA

CDR3nt: TGCGCCAGCAGCCGAAAGTGGGGGAAGCAAGAGACCCAGTACTTC
CDR3aa: CASSRKWGKQETQYF
abundance: NA
v_gene: TRBV4-1
j_gene: TRBJ2-5
d_gene: NA

CDR3nt: TGTGCCAGCAAGATCGGGACTAGCGGGATTACGACCTACGAGCAGTACTTC
CDR3aa: CASKIGTSGITTYEQYF
abundance: NA
v_gene: TRBV28
j_gene: TRBJ2-7
d_gene: TRBD2

CDR3nt: TGTGCCAGCAGCTCCATGGGACAGGGAGGCGCAGATACGCAGTATTTT
CDR3aa: CASSSMGQGGADTQYF
abundance: NA
v_gene: TRBV7-8
j_gene: TRBJ2-3
d_gene: TRBD1

CDR3nt: TGCGCCAGCAGCTTGAAGCGGGAGCTCGGCACAGATACGCAGTATTTT
CDR3aa: CASSLKRELGTDTQYF
abundance: NA
v_gene: TRBV5-1
j_gene: TRBJ2-3
d_gene: TRBD2

CDR3nt: TGTGCCAGCAGCTACCTGGCGGCCGGGACATACAGCGAGCAGTACTTC
CDR3aa: CASSYLAAGTYSEQYF
abundance: NA
v_gene: TRBV7-6
j_gene: TRBJ2-7
d_gene: NA

CDR3nt: TGTGCCAGCAGTCAAATCGGGGAAGGCTACGAGCAGTACTTC
CDR3aa: CASSQIGEGYEQYF
abundance: NA
v_gene: TRBV7-9
j_gene: TRBJ2-7
d_gene: NA

CDR3nt: TGTGCCAGCAGTTTAACTAGCAGAGGGAGCTCCTACAATGAGCAGTTCTTC
CDR3aa: CASSLTSRGSSYNEQFF
abundance: NA
v_gene: TRBV28
j_gene: TRBJ2-1
d_gene: NA

CDR3nt: TGTGCCAGCAGTTTTCACAAGAACACTGAAGCTTTCTTT
CDR3aa: CASSFHKNTEAFF
abundance: NA
v_gene: TRBV28
j_gene: TRBJ1-1
d_gene: NA

CDR3nt: TGTGCCAGCAGCGGGGGGGGCAGCCATCGACTCGAGCAGTACTTC
CDR3aa: CASSGGGSHRLEQYF
abundance: NA
v_gene: TRBV2
j_gene: TRBJ2-7
d_gene: TRBD2

CDR3nt: TGTGCCAGCACCCCGATCGACAGCGATGAGCAGTTCTTC
CDR3aa: CASTPIDSDEQFF
abundance: NA
v_gene: TRBV27
j_gene: TRBJ2-1
d_gene: NA

CDR3nt: TGTGCCAGCAGCAAGGGACAGGGACGGTCCTACGAGCAGTACTTC
CDR3aa: CASSKGQGRSYEQYF
abundance: NA
v_gene: TRBV7-9
j_gene: TRBJ2-7
d_gene: TRBD1

CDR3nt: TGTGCCATCAGTGAGTCGATCGGCCCAGATACGCAGTATTTT
CDR3aa: CAISESIGPDTQYF
abundance: NA
v_gene: TRBV10-3
j_gene: TRBJ2-3
d_gene: NA

CDR3nt: TGTGCCACCAGCGACAGGGGCAATGAGCAGTTCTTC
CDR3aa: CATSDRGNEQFF
abundance: NA
v_gene: TRBV15
j_gene: TRBJ2-1
d_gene: TRBD1

CDR3nt: TGTGCCAGCAGTTACGGGTCGGCGGGAGTATCTGACGAGCAGTACTTC
CDR3aa: CASSYGSAGVSDEQYF
abundance: NA
v_gene: TRBV27
j_gene: TRBJ2-7
d_gene: TRBD2

CDR3nt: TGTGCCAGCAGTGATCCCCCCTACGAGCAGTACTTC
CDR3aa: CASSDPPYEQYF
abundance: NA
v_gene: TRBV2
j_gene: TRBJ2-7
d_gene: NA

CDR3nt: TGTGCCATCAGTGAGATAGGACAGGGGGACGCTAACTATGGCTACACCTTC
CDR3aa: CAISEIGQGDANYGYTF
abundance: NA
v_gene: TRBV10-3
j_gene: TRBJ1-2
d_gene: TRBD1

CDR3nt: TGCGCCAGCAGCCAAACGTTGCGGCCTCTTGGGACCCAGTACTTC
CDR3aa: CASSQTLRPLGTQYF
abundance: NA
v_gene: TRBV4-1
j_gene: TRBJ2-5
d_gene: NA

CDR3nt: TGTGCCAGCAGTTACTCCGGACTGCTCAATCAGCCCCAGCATTTT
CDR3aa: CASSYSGLLNQPQHF
abundance: NA
v_gene: TRBV6-5
j_gene: TRBJ1-5
d_gene: NA

CDR3nt: TGTGCCAGCAGTACCACAGGGAACTACCAGCCCCAGCATTTT
CDR3aa: CASSTTGNYQPQHF
abundance: NA
v_gene: TRBV27
j_gene: TRBJ1-5
d_gene: NA

CDR3nt: TGCGCCAGCAGCCAAGATCTGGCGGGGACCTACGAGCAGTACTTC
CDR3aa: CASSQDLAGTYEQYF
abundance: NA
v_gene: TRBV4-1
j_gene: TRBJ2-7
d_gene: NA

CDR3nt: TGTGCCAGCAGCGTAGGGAGGGGGGGCCAAGAGACCCAGTACTTC
CDR3aa: CASSVGRGGQETQYF
abundance: NA
v_gene: TRBV9
j_gene: TRBJ2-5
d_gene: NA

CDR3nt: TGTGCCTGGACCGCGGTATCGGGGAATTCACCCCTCCACTTT
CDR3aa: CAWTAVSGNSPLHF
abundance: NA
v_gene: TRBV30
j_gene: TRBJ1-6
d_gene: NA

CDR3nt: TGTGCCAGCAGCTCCCACTCAGGGTATCGTGAAAAACTGTTTTTT
CDR3aa: CASSSHSGYREKLFF
abundance: NA
v_gene: TRBV5-6
j_gene: TRBJ1-4
d_gene: NA

CDR3nt: TGCGCCAGCAGCCCCGCCGTGGGAAATGAGCAGTTCTTC
CDR3aa: CASSPAVGNEQFF
abundance: NA
v_gene: TRBV4-1
j_gene: TRBJ2-1
d_gene: NA

CDR3nt: TGTGCCAGCAGCGTAGGAGTATATGGGGGCTCCTACAATGAGCAGTTCTTC
CDR3aa: CASSVGVYGGSYNEQFF
abundance: NA
v_gene: TRBV9
j_gene: TRBJ2-1
d_gene: NA

CDR3nt: TGTGCCAGCAGTTTCCGGGGGGGGAGTAGGTACGAGCAGTACTTC
CDR3aa: CASSFRGGSRYEQYF
abundance: NA
v_gene: TRBV6-5
j_gene: TRBJ2-7
d_gene: TRBD2

CDR3nt: TGTGCCAGCACATCCCCGGTAGGCGTAGCGCTCACAGATACGCAGTATTTT
CDR3aa: CASTSPVGVALTDTQYF
abundance: once
v_gene: TRBV7-8
j_gene: TRBJ2-3
d_gene: NA

CDR3nt: TGTGCCAGCAGTTGGCTAGCGGGAGAAGGGACCGGGGAGCTGTTTTTT
CDR3aa: CASSWLAGEGTGELFF
abundance: NA
v_gene: TRBV6-5
j_gene: TRBJ2-2
d_gene: TRBD2

CDR3nt: TGTGCCAGCAGCGTAAGATTGGGAGTGGGGGAGAACACTGAAGCTTTCTTT
CDR3aa: CASSVRLGVGENTEAFF
abundance: NA
v_gene: TRBV9
j_gene: TRBJ1-1
d_gene: NA

CDR3nt: TGCGCCAGCAGCCATTTGAGCGCTGATACGCAGTATTTT
CDR3aa: CASSHLSADTQYF
abundance: NA
v_gene: TRBV4-1
j_gene: TRBJ2-3
d_gene: NA

CDR3nt: TGTGCCAGCTCCAGAGAACGCACAGATACGCAGTATTTT
CDR3aa: CASSRERTDTQYF
abundance: NA
v_gene: TRBV18
j_gene: TRBJ2-3
d_gene: NA

CDR3nt: TGTGCCAGCAGCTTCATGGCAGGGATCTCTGGAAACACCATATATTTT
CDR3aa: CASSFMAGISGNTIYF
abundance: NA
v_gene: TRBV9
j_gene: TRBJ1-3
d_gene: NA

CDR3nt: TGTGCCAGCAGTTTATTAGGGGGGGCACCGTCCTACGAGCAGTACTTC
CDR3aa: CASSLLGGAPSYEQYF
abundance: NA
v_gene: TRBV28
j_gene: TRBJ2-7
d_gene: NA

CDR3nt: TGTGCCAGCAGCCCGGCACGGCCCTCCTACAATGAGCAGTTCTTC
CDR3aa: CASSPARPSYNEQFF
abundance: NA
v_gene: TRBV7-8
j_gene: TRBJ2-1
d_gene: NA

CDR3nt: TGTGCCAGCAGTTTGTCAGCGGGCACAGATACGCAGTATTTT
CDR3aa: CASSLSAGTDTQYF
abundance: NA
v_gene: TRBV27
j_gene: TRBJ2-3
d_gene: NA

CDR3nt: TGTGCCAGCAGTTACCCTGACTGGGCGCGCCCAAATAGCAATCAGCCCCAGCATTTT
CDR3aa: CASSYPDWARPNSNQPQHF
abundance: NA
v_gene: TRBV13
j_gene: TRBJ1-5
d_gene: NA